Presented here are 6 T cell receptor beta chains from one specimen sequenced in a study of shared clonotypes between healthy human individuals. Profiling relied on immunoSEQ multiplex PCR, and the TCRdb table lists in-frame clones only, not all of them. The table lists around 2.5 million clones, roughly 93% of them singletons. Sample: naive CD4+ T cells from PBMCs. Described subset: CD45RA+ positively selected. The receptors were sampled from a man between 18 and 35 years old in good health. Some clones in this sample may be carry-over from other donors' samples.

The rearrangement links TRBV25-1 to TRBJ2-1; D assignment may be TRBD1 or TRBD2 (6 bases each). This CDR3 is 14 amino acids long. The germline V gene has CDR1 MGHDK and CDR2 SYGVNS. V lost 1 base to trimming and J lost 10 bases, with 14 bases between them. Here the CDR3 DNA reads TGTGCCAGCAGTGAATTGAGGGGGAGGACAGAGCAGTTCTTC. Its translation: CASSELRGRTEQFF.

The chain is built from TRBV4-1 and TRBJ2-1, with 8 positions matching TRBD1. V trimming: 2 bases; J trimming: 7 bases; junction bases outside the gene matches: 7. The CDR3 totals 15 residues. In germline, CDR1 is MGHRA, CDR2 YSYEKL. CDR3 loop: CASSQLHTGGNEQFF. CDR3 coding DNA: TGCGCCAGCAGCCAATTACACACAGGGGGAAATGAGCAGTTCTTC.

This clone was detected once. The rearrangement uses TRBV29-1 and TRBJ2-7; D remains ambiguous. CDR3 length: 13 amino acids. The germline V gene has CDR1 SQVTM and CDR2 ANQGSEA. V lost 4 bases to trimming and J lost 2 bases, with 12 bases between them. In DNA, the CDR3 is TGCAGCGTTGCCCAAGGGAACCCCTACGAGCAGTACTTC. It codes for CSVAQGNPYEQYF.

This chain uses TRBV6-6 with TRBJ2-5, with 10 bases that match TRBD2. The end of the DNA aligns better with TRBJ2-7, so the J call may be wrong. Germline V gene sequence: CDR1 MNHNY, CDR2 SVGAGI (reference sequence). This CDR3 contains 14 residues. The CDR3 reads CASGIGLAAYEQYF. CDR3 bases: TGTGCCAGCGGGATTGGACTAGCGGCATACGAGCAGTACTTC.

The sample holds one count of this clone. J is TRBJ2-3 and V is TRBV5-1; 9 bases align to TRBD1. Germline V CDR1 and CDR2: SGHRS, YFSETQ. Losses at the gene ends were 3 bases for V and 1 base for J; bases not matched to a gene: 12. CDR3 length: 18 amino acids. The chain's CDR3 is CASSYAPGQGFRTDTQYF. CDR3 coding DNA: TGCGCCAGCAGCTATGCCCCGGGACAGGGATTCCGCACAGATACGCAGTATTTT. Complete variable domain (other parts from reference TRBV5-1 and TRBJ2-3): KAGVTQTPRYLIKTRGQQVTLSCSPISGHRSVSWYQQTPGQGLQFLFEYFSETQRNKGNFPGRFSGRQFSNSRSEMNVSTLELGDSALYLCASSYAPGQGFRTDTQYFGPGTRLTVL.

The chain joins TRBV5-6 to TRBJ2-3, with a possible D match to TRBD1 (5 bases). In germline, CDR1 is SGHDT, CDR2 YYEEEE. The length of the CDR3 is 15 residues. Trimming took 3 bases from V and 0 from J, leaving 11 bases between them. CDR3 in amino acids: CASSSRQGSTDTQYF. As DNA, the CDR3 is TGTGCCAGCAGCTCGAGGCAGGGAAGCACAGATACGCAGTATTTT.